This section outlines one TCR beta chain sequence together with its context. The data were taken from a study of blood T cell repertoires in COVID-19. Whole-study context: T cells, B-cell-depleted T cells, or PBMCs provided the cDNA or gDNA that served as material.

This CDR3 contains 17 residues. The germline CDR1 and CDR2 sequences are LNHNV and YYDKDF (reference sequence). The germline V and J ends were trimmed by 1 base and 6 bases, with 18 bases remaining between them. Those enrolled, adults aged 18 to 89 years, came from 25 or so US areas. Participants' own reports of clinical history determined their cohort assignment. Authors' analysis steps: Reference gene primer amplification gave nucleated cell count estimates. Data came from immunoSEQ multiplex PCR; TCRdb stores just in-frame clones and leaves some out. For V, J and clone size, that table is used; D and trimming come from the DNA. In the table there are some 130,000 clones, roughly 84% of which are singletons.

The sequence was obtained from a man aged 40-49 years with acute COVID-19. This rearrangement joins TRBV15 to TRBJ1-4, with a weak D call TRBD1 (5 bases). Sequenced sample: PBMCs or T cells enriched from blood (not recorded which). DNA of the CDR3: TGTGCCACCAGCAGAGCAAGGGGTGGTGGAGTTGATGAAAAACTGTTTTTT. It specifies CATSRARGGGVDEKLFF.